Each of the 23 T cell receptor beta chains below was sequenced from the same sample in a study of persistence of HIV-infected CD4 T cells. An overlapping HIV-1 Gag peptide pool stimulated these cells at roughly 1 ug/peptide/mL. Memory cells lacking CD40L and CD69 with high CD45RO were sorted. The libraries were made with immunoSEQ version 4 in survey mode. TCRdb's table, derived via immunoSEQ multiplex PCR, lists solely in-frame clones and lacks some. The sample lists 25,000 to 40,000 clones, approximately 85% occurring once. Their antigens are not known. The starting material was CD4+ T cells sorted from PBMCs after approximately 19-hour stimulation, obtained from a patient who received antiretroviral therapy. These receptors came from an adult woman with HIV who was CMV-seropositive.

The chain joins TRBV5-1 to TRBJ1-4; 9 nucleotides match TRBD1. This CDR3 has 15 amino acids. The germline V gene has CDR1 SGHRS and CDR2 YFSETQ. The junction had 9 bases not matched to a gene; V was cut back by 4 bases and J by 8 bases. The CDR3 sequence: CASSATGGGGEKLFF. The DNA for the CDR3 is TGCGCCAGCAGCGCCACAGGGGGCGGAGGCGAAAAACTGTTTTTT.

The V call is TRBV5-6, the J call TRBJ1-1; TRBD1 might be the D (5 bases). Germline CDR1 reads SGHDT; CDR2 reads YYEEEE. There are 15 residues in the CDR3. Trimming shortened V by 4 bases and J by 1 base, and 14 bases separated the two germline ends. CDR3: CASSGRGRKNTEAFF. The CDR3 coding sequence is TGTGCCAGCAGCGGGAGGGGACGGAAGAACACTGAAGCTTTCTTT. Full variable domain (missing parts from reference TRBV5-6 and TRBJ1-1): DAGVTQSPTHLIKTRGQQVTLRCSPKSGHDTVSWYQQALGQGPQFIFQYYEEEERQRGNFPDRFSGHQFPNYSSELNVNALLLGDSALYLCASSGRGRKNTEAFFGQGTRLTVV.

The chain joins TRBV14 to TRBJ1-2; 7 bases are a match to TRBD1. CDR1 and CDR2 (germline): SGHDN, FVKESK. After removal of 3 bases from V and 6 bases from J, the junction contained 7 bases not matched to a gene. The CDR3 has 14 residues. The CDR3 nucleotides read TGTGCCAGCAGCCACCACAGGGGTATCAATGGCTACACCTTC. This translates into CASSHHRGINGYTF.

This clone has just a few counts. CDR3 DNA: TGTGCCAAACGACGTTCGCTGTCAGGGGGTCTCTACGAGCAGTACTTC. Its protein product is CAKRRSLSGGLYEQYF. The genes are TRBV9 and TRBJ2-7, with 7 bases lining up with TRBD1. The CDR3 is 16 amino acids. Germline V gene sequence: CDR1 SGDLS, CDR2 YYNGEE. J was trimmed by 3 bases and V by 9 bases; bases with no gene match: 18.

Written as DNA, the CDR3 is TGTGCCAGCAGCCAAACCGGGACCTACACTGAAGCTTTCTTT. Translated, it gives CASSQTGTYTEAFF. J is TRBJ1-1 and V is TRBV6-5; D may be TRBD1 (5 bases). Germline loops: CDR1 MNHEY, CDR2 SVGAGI. The CDR3 totals 14 residues. Trimming cost V 6 bases and J 3 bases, with 14 bases left between them.

CDR3 loop: CASSLSGQGYEQFF. CDR3 DNA: TGTGCCAGCAGCTTAAGCGGACAGGGCTATGAGCAGTTCTTC. The chain couples TRBV7-3 to TRBJ2-1, with 8 bases identical to TRBD1. CDR3 length: 14 amino acids. Germline V gene data show CDR1 as SGHTA and CDR2 as FQGTGA. V shed 1 base, J shed 8 bases, and the junction held 4 bases outside the gene matches.

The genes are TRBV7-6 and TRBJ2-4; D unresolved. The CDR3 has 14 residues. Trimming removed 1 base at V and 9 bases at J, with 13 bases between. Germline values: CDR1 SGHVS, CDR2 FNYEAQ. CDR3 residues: CASSLEFRVGIQYF. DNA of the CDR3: TGTGCCAGCAGCTTAGAGTTCCGAGTGGGCATTCAGTACTTC.

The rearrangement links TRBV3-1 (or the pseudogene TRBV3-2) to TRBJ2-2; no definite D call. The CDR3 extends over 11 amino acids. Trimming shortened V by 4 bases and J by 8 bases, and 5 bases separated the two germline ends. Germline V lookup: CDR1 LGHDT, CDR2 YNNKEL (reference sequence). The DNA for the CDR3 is TGTGCCAGCAGCCTTATGGGGGAGCTGTTTTTT. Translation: CASSLMGELFF.

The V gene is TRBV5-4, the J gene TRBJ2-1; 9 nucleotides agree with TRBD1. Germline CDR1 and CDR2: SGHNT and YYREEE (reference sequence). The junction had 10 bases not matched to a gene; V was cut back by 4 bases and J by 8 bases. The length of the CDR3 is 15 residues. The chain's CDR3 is CASSPTSDRGDEQFF. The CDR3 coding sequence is TGTGCCAGCAGCCCTACTTCGGACAGGGGAGATGAGCAGTTCTTC.

CDR3 region: CASSLNKRGTQYF. The CDR3 nucleotides are TGTGCCAGCAGCTTAAATAAAAGGGGTACGCAGTATTTT. This sequence joins TRBV7-2 and TRBJ2-3, with D possibly being TRBD1 (5 bases). The CDR3 contains 13 residues. Germline V CDR1 and CDR2: SGHTA, FQGNSA. V was clipped by 2 bases and J by 8 bases, with 11 bases between them. Using reference TRBV7-2 and TRBJ2-3 for the parts outside the CDR3, the full variable domain is GAGVSQSPSNKVTEKGKDVELRCDPISGHTALYWYRQSLGQGLEFLIYFQGNSAPDKSGLPSDRFSAERTGGSVSTLTIQRTQQEDSAVYLCASSLNKRGTQYFGPGTRLTVL.

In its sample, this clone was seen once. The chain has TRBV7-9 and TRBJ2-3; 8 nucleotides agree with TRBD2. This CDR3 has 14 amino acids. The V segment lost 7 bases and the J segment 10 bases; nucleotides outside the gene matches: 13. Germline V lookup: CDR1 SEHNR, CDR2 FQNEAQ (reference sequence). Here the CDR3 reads CASTQGLEKSPQYF. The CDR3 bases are TGTGCCAGCACCCAGGGACTAGAGAAGTCTCCGCAGTATTTT. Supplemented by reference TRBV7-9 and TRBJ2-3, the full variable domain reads DTGVSQNPRHKITKRGQNVTFRCDPISEHNRLYWYRQTLGQGPEFLTYFQNEAQLEKSRLLSDRFSAERPKGSFSTLEIQRTEQGDSAMYLCASTQGLEKSPQYFGPGTRLTVL.

The CDR3 bases are TGTGCCAGCAGTAACCCAGTGGGAAACTATGGCTACACCTTC. It translates to CASSNPVGNYGYTF. V is TRBV5-4 and J is TRBJ1-2; D ambiguous. CDR1 and CDR2 from the germline V gene are SGHNT and YYREEE (reference sequence). The CDR3 runs to 14 residues. The V end lost 5 bases, the J end lost 2 bases, and 13 bases lay between the germline ends.

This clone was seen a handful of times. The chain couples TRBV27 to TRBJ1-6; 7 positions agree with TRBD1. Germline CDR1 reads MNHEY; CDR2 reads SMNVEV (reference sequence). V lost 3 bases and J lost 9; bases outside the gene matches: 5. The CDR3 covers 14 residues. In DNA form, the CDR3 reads TGTGCCAGCAGTTTTGACAGGGAGTCTTCACCCCTCCACTTT. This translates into CASSFDRESSPLHF.

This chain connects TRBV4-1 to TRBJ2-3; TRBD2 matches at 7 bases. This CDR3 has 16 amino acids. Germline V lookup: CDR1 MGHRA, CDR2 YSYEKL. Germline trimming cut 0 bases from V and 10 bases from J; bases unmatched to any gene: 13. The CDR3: CASSQEIGRSGGAQYF. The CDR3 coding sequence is TGCGCCAGCAGCCAAGAGATTGGGCGGAGTGGGGGGGCGCAGTATTTT.

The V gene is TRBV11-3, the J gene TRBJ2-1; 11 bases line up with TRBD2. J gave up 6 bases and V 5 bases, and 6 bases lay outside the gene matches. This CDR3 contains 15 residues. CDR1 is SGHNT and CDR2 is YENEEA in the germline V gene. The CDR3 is CASSLHSGGGNEQFF. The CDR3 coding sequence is TGTGCCAGCAGCCTCCATAGCGGGGGGGGCAATGAGCAGTTCTTC. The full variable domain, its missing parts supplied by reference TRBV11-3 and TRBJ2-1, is EAGVVQSPRYKIIEKKQPVAFWCNPISGHNTLYWYLQNLGQGPELLIRYENEEAVDDSQLPKDRFSAERLKGVDSTLKIQPAELGDSAVYLCASSLHSGGGNEQFFGPGTRLTVL.

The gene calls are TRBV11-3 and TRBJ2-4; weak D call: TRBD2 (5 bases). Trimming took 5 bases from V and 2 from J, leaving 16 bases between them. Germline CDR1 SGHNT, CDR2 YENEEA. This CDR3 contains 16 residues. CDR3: CASSLGGLATKNIQYF. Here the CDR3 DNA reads TGTGCCAGCAGCCTCGGAGGTTTAGCCACCAAAAACATTCAGTACTTC.

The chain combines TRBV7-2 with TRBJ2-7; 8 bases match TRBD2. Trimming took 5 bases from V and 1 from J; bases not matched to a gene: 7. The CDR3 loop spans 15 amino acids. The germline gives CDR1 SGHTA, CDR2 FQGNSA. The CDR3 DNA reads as TGTGCCAGCAGCCCCTCTAAGCGGGGGTCCTACGAGCAGTACTTC. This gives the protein CASSPSKRGSYEQYF.

The CDR3 region is CASSQFYGGTQETQYF. In nucleotides, the CDR3 is TGCGCCAGCAGCCAATTTTATGGGGGGACCCAAGAGACCCAGTACTTC. The chain is built from TRBV4-3 and TRBJ2-5, with D perhaps matching TRBD2 (6 bases). Trimming removed 2 bases at V and 1 base at J, with 14 bases between. The CDR3 contains 16 residues. Germline CDR1 LGHNA, CDR2 YSLEER.

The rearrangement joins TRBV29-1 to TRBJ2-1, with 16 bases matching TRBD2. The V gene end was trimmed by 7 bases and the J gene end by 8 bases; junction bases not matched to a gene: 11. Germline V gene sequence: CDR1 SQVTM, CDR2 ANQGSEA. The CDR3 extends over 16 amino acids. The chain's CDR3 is CSAAGTSGRGLDEQFF. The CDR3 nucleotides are TGCAGCGCAGCCGGGACTAGCGGGAGGGGTTTGGATGAGCAGTTCTTC.

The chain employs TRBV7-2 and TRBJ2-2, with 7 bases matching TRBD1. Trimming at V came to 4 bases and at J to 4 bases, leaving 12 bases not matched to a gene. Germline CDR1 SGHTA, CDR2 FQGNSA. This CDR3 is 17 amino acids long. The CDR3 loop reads CASSSSFQGVVTGELFF. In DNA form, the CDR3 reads TGTGCCAGCAGCTCCTCCTTTCAGGGGGTGGTCACCGGGGAGCTGTTTTTT.

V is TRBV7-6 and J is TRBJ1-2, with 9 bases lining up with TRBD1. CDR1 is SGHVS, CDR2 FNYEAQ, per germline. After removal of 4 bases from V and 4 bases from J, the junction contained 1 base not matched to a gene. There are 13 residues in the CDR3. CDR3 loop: CASSSGQGYGYTF. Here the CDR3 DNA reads TGTGCCAGCAGCTCGGGACAGGGCTATGGCTACACCTTC.

The CDR3: CASSQLAGGAGELFF. The CDR3 DNA reads as TGTGCCAGCAGCCAACTAGCGGGAGGCGCCGGGGAGCTGTTTTTT. The chain joins TRBV3-1 (or the pseudogene TRBV3-2) to TRBJ2-2; 11 positions match TRBD2. Germline values: CDR1 LGHDT, CDR2 YNNKEL (reference sequence). The CDR3 extends over 15 amino acids. V lost 2 bases to trimming and J lost 6 bases; unmatched junction nucleotides: 2.

CDR3 in amino acids: CASSFGQVNEKLFF. The CDR3 region has the DNA TGTGCCAGCAGCTTCGGACAGGTTAACGAAAAACTGTTTTTT. The chain recombines TRBV5-6 with TRBJ1-4; 7 bases match TRBD1. Germline V gene lookup returns CDR1 SGHDT and CDR2 YYEEEE. The V segment lost 2 bases and the J segment 8 bases; nucleotides outside the gene matches: 6. The CDR3 is 14 amino acids.